This T cell receptor beta chain was found in a study of T cell repertoires in aging, cancer and after chemotherapy. Study-level background: Donors were grouped into six age bands spanning 30 or younger through 70 or older. Pre- and post-chemotherapy samples were paired from glioblastoma patients treated with temozolomide-based therapy. The full dataset contained 8.5 million to 10 million TCR reads.

This clonotype counts as large. Its antigen is still unknown. A read error may produce the germline difference seen at one junction end. The template was genomic DNA from peripheral blood, not RNA. This CDR3 is built from 13 residues. Germline CDR1 and CDR2: SEHNR and FQNEAQ (reference sequence). Findings and limits, study-wide: Compared with age-matched healthy donors, untreated hematological or solid cancer patients showed higher blood TCR clonality.

TRB rearrangements spanning V, D and J were amplified using mixed TRB-A/B primers. TCRdb processed the multiplex PCR reads anew with MiXCR; each CDR3 protein has one entry. This repertoire shows 1,000 to 1,500 distinct CDR3 sequences, roughly 24% found once; its top ten account for roughly a third. The V and J genes are TRBV7-9 and TRBJ2-3, with D possibly matching TRBD1 (6 bases). The sample taken for sequencing was blood. This sequence was found in a human donor with a solid tumor. The CDR3 DNA reads TGTGCCGGCAGGGGTTCAGGGACAGATACGCAGTATTTT. Protein sequence: CAGRGSGTDTQYF.